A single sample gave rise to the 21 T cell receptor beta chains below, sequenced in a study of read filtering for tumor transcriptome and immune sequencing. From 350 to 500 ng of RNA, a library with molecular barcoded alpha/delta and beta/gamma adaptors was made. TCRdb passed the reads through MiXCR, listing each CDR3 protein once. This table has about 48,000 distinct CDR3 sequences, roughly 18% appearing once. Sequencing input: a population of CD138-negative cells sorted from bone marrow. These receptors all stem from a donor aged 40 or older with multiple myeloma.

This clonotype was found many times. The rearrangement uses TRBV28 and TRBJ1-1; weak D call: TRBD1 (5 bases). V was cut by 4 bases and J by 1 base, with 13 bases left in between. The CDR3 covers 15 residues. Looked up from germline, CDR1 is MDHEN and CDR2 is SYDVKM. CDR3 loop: CASSSPGLPNTEAFF. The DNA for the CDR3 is TGTGCCAGCAGTTCCCCGGGACTCCCGAACACTGAAGCTTTCTTT.

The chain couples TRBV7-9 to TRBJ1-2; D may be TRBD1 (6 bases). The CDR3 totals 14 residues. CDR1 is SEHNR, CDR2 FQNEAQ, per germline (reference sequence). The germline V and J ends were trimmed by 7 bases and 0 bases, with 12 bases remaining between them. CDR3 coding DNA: TGTGCCAGCAACAGGGACGGAACTAACTATGGCTACACCTTC. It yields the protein CASNRDGTNYGYTF.

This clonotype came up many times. The CDR3 sequence: CASSLVFLNTEAFF. CDR3 coding DNA: TGTGCCAGCAGCTTAGTATTTCTGAACACTGAAGCTTTCTTT. This rearrangement joins TRBV7-2 to TRBJ1-1; D uncertain. The V gene lost 1 base and the J gene lost 0 bases, with 6 bases spanning the gap. The CDR3 extends over 14 amino acids. The germline CDR1 and CDR2 sequences are SGHTA and FQGNSA.

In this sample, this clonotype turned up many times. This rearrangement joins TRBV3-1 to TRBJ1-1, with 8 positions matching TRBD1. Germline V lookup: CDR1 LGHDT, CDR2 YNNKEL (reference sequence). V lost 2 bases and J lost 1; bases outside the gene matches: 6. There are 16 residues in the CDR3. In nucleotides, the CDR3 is TGTGCCAGCAGCCAACGACAGGGGCCGTCGAACACTGAAGCTTTCTTT. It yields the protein CASSQRQGPSNTEAFF.

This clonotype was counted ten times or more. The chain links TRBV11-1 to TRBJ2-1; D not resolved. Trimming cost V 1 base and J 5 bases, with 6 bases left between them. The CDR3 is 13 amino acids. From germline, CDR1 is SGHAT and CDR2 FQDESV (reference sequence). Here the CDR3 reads CASSLGLNNEQFF. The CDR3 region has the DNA TGTGCCAGCAGCTTAGGACTCAACAATGAGCAGTTCTTC.

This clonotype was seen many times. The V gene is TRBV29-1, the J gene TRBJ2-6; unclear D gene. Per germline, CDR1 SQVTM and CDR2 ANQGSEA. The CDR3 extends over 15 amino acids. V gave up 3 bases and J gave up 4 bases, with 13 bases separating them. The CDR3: CSVDFGELGANVLTF. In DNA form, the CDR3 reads TGCAGCGTTGATTTTGGAGAACTGGGGGCCAACGTCCTGACTTTC.

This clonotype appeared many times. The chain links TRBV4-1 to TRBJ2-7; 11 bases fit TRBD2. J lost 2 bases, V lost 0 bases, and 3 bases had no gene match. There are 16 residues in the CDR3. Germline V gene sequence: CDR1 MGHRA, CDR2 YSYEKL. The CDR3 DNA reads TGCGCCAGCAGCCAAGATGCGACTAGCGGGGCCTACGAGCAGTACTTC. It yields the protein CASSQDATSGAYEQYF.

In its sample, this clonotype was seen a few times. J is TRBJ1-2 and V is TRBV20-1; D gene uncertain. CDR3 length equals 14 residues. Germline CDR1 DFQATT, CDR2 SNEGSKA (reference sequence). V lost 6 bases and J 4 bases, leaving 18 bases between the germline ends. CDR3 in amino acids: CSATQPGKAYGYTF. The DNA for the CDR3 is TGCAGTGCAACACAGCCGGGGAAAGCCTATGGCTACACCTTC.

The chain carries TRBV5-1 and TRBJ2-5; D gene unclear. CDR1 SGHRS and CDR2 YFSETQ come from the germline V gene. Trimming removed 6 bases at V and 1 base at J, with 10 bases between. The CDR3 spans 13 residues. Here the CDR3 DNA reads TGCGCCAGCATTGGCAGCTTCCAAGAGACCCAGTACTTC. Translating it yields CASIGSFQETQYF.

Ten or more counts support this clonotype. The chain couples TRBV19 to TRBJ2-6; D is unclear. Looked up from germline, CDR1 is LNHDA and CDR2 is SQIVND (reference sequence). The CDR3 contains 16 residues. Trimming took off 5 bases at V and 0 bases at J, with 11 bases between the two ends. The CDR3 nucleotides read TGTGCCAGTAGTTACCGGGTCAGCTCTGGGGCCAACGTCCTGACTTTC. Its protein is CASSYRVSSGANVLTF.

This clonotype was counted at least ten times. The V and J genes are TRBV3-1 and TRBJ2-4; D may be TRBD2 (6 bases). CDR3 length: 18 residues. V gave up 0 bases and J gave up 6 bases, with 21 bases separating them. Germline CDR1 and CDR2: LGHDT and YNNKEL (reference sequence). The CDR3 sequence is CASSQDLLALRTRNIQYF. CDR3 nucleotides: TGTGCCAGCAGCCAAGATCTTCTAGCGCTTAGGACAAGAAACATTCAGTACTTC.

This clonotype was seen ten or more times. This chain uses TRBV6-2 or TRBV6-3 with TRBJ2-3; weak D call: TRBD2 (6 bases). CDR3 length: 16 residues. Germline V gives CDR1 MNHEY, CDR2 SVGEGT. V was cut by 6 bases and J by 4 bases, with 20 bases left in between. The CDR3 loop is CASSPSSGGGADTQYF. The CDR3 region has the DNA TGTGCCAGCAGCCCAAGTAGCGGAGGTGGGGCAGATACGCAGTATTTT.

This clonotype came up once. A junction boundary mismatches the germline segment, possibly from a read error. CDR3 loop: CASSLGLGEALF. The CDR3 region has the DNA TGTGCCAGCAGCTTAGGACTTGGTGAAGCTCTCTTT. This sequence joins TRBV11-2 and TRBJ1-1; D is undetermined. The CDR3 has 12 amino acids. The germline gives CDR1 SGHAT, CDR2 FQNNGV.

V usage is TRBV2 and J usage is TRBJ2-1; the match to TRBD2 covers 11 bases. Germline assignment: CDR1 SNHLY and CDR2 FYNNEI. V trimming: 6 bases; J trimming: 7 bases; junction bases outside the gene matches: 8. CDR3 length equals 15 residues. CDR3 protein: CASSGRLAGRNEQFF. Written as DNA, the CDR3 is TGTGCCAGCAGCGGGAGACTAGCGGGAAGGAATGAGCAGTTCTTC.

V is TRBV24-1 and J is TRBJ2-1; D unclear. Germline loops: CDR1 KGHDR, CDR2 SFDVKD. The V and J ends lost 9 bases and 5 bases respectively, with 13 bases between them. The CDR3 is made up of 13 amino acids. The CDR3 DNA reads TGTGCCACCGTCCCGTCGGGCAACAATGAGCAGTTCTTC. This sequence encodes CATVPSGNNEQFF.

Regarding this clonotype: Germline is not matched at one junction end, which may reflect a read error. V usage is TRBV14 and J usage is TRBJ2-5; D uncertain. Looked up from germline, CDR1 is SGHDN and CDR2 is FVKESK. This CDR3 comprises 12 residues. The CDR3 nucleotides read TGTGTCAGCAGCCAAGAGACGCTAGCCCAGTACTTC. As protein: CVSSQETLAQYF.

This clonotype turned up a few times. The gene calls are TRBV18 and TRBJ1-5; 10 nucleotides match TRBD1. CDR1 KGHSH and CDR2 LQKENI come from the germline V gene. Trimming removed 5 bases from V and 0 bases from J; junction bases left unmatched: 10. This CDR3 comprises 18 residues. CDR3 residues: CASSSTDRGYYSNQPQHF. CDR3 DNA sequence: TGTGCCAGCTCATCAACGGACAGGGGGTATTATAGCAATCAGCCCCAGCATTTT.

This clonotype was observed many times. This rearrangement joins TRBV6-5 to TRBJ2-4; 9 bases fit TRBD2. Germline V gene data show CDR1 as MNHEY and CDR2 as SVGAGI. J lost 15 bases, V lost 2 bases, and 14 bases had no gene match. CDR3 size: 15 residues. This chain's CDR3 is CASSYRAGGPGDLYF. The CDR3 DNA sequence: TGTGCCAGCAGTTACCGTGCGGGAGGGCCCGGGGATCTGTACTTC.

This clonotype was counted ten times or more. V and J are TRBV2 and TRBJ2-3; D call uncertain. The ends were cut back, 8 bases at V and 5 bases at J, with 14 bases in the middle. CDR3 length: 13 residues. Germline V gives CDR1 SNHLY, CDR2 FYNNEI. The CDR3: CASLGGSGDTQYF. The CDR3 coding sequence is TGTGCCAGCTTGGGCGGTTCGGGAGATACGCAGTATTTT.

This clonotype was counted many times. The CDR3 DNA sequence: TGTGCCAGCAGCCCCCGGGTCGGGAGGGGGAATGAGCAGTTCTTC. Encoded protein: CASSPRVGRGNEQFF. The V and J genes are TRBV3-1 and TRBJ2-1; 8 bases match TRBD2. V shed 4 bases and J 7 bases; nucleotides not matched to a gene: 9. The length of the CDR3 is 15 residues. CDR1 is LGHDT, CDR2 YNNKEL, per germline (reference sequence).

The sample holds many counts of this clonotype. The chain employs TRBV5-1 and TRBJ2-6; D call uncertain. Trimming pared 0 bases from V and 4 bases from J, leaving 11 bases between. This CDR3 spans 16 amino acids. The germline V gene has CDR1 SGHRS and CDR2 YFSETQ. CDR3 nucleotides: TGCGCCAGCAGCTTGGCCGGAAACGCAGGGGCCAACGTCCTGACTTTC. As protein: CASSLAGNAGANVLTF.